This TCR beta chain was recorded in a study of T cells in Graves' hyperthyroidism and ophthalmopathy. This clonotype was detected a few times. This CDR3 comprises 14 residues. The V gene end was trimmed by 4 bases and the J gene end by 5 bases; junction bases not matched to a gene: 4. Germline V gene sequence: CDR1 SEHNR, CDR2 FQNEAQ (reference sequence). The investigators amplified TCR beta CDR3 regions from RNA transcripts. Initially, a first-round RT-PCR of the TCR CDR3 employed the HTBI primer set. TCRdb processed the multiplex PCR reads anew with MiXCR; each CDR3 protein has one entry. The sample consists of fewer than 650,000 distinct CDR3 sequences, around 14% of them appearing once. The study collected blood at first hyperthyroidism diagnosis, before any ophthalmopathy symptoms arose.

Sequencing input: blood. The chain combines TRBV7-9 with TRBJ2-3; TRBD1 agrees at 9 bases. This TCR was recovered from a woman between 25 and 40 years old with Graves' hyperthyroidism that later progressed to Graves' ophthalmopathy. CDR3 sequence: CASSYGQGIDTQYF. In DNA form, the CDR3 reads TGTGCCAGCAGCTACGGACAGGGGATAGATACGCAGTATTTT.